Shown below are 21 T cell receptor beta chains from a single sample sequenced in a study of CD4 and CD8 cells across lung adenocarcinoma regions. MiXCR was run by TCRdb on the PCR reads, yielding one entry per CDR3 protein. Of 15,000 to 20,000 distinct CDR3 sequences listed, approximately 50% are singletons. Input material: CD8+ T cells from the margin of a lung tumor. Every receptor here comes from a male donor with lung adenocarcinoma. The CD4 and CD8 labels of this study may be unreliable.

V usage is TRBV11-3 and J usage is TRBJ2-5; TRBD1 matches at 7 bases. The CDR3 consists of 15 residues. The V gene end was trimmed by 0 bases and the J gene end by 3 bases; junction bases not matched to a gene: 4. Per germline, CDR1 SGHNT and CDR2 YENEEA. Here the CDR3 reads CASSLEPDRKETQYF. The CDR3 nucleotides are TGTGCCAGCAGCTTAGAGCCGGACAGGAAAGAGACCCAGTACTTC.

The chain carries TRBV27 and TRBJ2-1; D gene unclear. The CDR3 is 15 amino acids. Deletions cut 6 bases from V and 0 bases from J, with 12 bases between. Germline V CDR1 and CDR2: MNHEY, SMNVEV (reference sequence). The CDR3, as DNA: TGTGCCAGCAGGAAAATGTCAAGCTCCTACAATGAGCAGTTCTTC. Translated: CASRKMSSSYNEQFF.

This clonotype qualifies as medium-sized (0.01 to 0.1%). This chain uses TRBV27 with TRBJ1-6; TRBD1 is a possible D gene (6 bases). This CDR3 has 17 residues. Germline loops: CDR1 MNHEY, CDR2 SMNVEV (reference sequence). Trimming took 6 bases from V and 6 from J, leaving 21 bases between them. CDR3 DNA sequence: TGTGCCAGCAGACGTGGGTGGGACATCTCGGGTAATTCACCCCTCCACTTT. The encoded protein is CASRRGWDISGNSPLHF.

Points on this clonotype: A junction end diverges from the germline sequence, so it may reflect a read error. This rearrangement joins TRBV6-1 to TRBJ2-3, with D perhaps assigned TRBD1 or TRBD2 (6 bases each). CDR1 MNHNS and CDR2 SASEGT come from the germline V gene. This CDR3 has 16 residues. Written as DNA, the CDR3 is TGTGCCAGCAGGGGACCGGCGGGTGTGAGGGGGGATGCGCAGTACTTT. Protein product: CASRGPAGVRGDAQYF.

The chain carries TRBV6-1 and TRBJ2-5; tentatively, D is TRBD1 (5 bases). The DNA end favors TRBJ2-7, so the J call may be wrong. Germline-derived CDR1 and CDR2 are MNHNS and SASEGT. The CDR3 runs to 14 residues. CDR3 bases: TGTGCCAGCAGTGTAAACCAGGGTTCGAGCGAGCAGTACTTC. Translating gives CASSVNQGSSEQYF.

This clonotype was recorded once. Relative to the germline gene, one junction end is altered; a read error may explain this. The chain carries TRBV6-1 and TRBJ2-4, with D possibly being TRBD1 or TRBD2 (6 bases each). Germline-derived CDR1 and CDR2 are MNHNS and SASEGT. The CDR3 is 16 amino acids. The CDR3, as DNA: TGTGCCAGCAGGGAAGGGGGGAAACGGGTAGGAAACATTCAGTACTTC. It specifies CASREGGKRVGNIQYF.

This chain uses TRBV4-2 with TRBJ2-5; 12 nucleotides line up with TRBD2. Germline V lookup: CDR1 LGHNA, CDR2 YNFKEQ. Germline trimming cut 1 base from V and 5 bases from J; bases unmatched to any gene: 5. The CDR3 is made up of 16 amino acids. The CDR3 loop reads CASSQATSGSKETQYF. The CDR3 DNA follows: TGTGCCAGCAGCCAAGCGACTAGCGGGAGTAAGGAGACCCAGTACTTC.

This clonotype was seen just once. CDR3 protein: CASAGGSSSYNEQFF. CDR3 DNA sequence: TGTGCCAGCGCGGGGGGCTCAAGCTCCTACAATGAGCAGTTCTTC. V usage is TRBV6-1 and J usage is TRBJ2-1; the match to TRBD2 covers 8 bases. The germline CDR1 and CDR2 sequences are MNHNS and SASEGT. Trimming cost V 8 bases and J 0 bases; bases outside gene matches: 6. The CDR3 runs to 15 residues.

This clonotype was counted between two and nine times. This CDR3 reads CASGRIQETQYF. For the CDR3, the DNA is TGTGCCAGCGGACGGATACAAGAGACCCAGTACTTC. V gene TRBV11-2 combines with J gene TRBJ2-5; D unresolved. The V gene's germline CDR1 is SGHAT and CDR2 FQNNGV. The CDR3 spans 12 residues. V was clipped by 8 bases and J by 2 bases, with 9 bases between them.

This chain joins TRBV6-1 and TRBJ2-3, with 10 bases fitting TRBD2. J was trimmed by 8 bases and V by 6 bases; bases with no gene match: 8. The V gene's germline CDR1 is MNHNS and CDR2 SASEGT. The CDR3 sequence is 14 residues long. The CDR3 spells CASRSGRALGTQYF. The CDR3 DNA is TGTGCCAGCAGGAGCGGGAGGGCCTTGGGTACGCAGTATTTT.

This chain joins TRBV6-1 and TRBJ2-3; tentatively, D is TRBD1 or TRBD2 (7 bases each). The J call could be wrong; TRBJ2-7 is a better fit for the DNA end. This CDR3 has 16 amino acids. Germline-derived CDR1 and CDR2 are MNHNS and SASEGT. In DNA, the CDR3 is TGTGCCAGCAGGGGGGGAGGGGGCGGATTCCCAGATACGCAGTACTTC. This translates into CASRGGGGGFPDTQYF.

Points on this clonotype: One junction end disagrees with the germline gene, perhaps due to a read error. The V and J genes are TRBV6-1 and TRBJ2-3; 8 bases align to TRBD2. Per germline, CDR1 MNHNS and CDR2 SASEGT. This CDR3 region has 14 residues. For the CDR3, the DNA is TGTGCGAGGCGCGGTAGCGGGGAGCAAGATACCCAGTATTTC. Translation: CARRGSGEQDTQYF.

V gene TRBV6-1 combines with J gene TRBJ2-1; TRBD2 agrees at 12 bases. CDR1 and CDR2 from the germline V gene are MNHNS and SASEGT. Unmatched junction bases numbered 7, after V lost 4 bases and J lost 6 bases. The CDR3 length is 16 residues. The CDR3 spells CASSGRRLAGANEQFF. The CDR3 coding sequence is TGTGCCAGCAGTGGAAGGAGACTAGCGGGAGCCAATGAGCAGTTCTTC.

CDR3 sequence reads: CASSLTAGGTDTQYF. CDR3 coding DNA: TGTGCCAGCAGCCTGACAGCGGGAGGCACAGATACGCAGTATTTT. The rearrangement links TRBV9 to TRBJ2-3; TRBD2 aligns across 8 bases. J lost 1 base, V lost 4 bases, and 5 bases had no gene match. The CDR3 is 15 amino acids. Per germline, CDR1 SGDLS and CDR2 YYNGEE.

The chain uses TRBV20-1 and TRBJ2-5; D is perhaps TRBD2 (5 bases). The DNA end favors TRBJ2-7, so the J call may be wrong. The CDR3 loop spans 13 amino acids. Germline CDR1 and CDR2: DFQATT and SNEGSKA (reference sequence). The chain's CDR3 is CSASAADVGEQYF. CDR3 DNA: TGCAGTGCTAGTGCAGCGGACGTCGGCGAGCAGTACTTC.

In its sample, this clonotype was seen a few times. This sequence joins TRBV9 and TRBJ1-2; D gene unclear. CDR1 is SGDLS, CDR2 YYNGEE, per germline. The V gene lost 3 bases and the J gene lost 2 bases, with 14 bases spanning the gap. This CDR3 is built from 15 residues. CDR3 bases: TGTGCCAGCAGCGGAGCCCCCCTTATGAACTATGGCTACACCTTC. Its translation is CASSGAPLMNYGYTF.

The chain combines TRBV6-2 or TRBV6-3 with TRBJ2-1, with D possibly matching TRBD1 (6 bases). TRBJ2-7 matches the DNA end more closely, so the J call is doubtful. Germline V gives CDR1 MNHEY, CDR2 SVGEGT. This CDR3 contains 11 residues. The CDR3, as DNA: TGTGCCAGCCCGGACAGAAGCGAGCAGTACTTC. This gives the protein CASPDRSEQYF.

CDR3 in amino acids: CGAGQSGGERETQYF. DNA of the CDR3: TGTGGTGCGGGACAGAGCGGCGGTGAGCGAGAGACCCAGTATTTT. The chain couples TRBV12-5 to TRBJ2-3; D possibly corresponds to TRBD1 (7 bases). This CDR3 is 15 amino acids long. CDR1 and CDR2 from the germline V gene are LGHNT and FRNRAP.

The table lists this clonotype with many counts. Written as DNA, the CDR3 is TGTGCCATCAGTGAGGGGGGTGGAGAGACCCAGTACTTC. Protein: CAISEGGGETQYF. V and J are TRBV10-3 and TRBJ2-5; D could derive from TRBD1 or TRBD2 (5 bases each). V dropped 2 bases and J dropped 4 bases, with 8 bases sitting between them. The CDR3 is 13 residues long. In germline, CDR1 is ENHRY, CDR2 SYGVKD.

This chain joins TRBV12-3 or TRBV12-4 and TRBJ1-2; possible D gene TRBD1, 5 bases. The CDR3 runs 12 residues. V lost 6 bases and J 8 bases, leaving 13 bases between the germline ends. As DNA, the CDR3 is TGTGCCAGCAGCCCCGACAGTGGAGGCTACACCTTC. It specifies CASSPDSGGYTF.

Here the CDR3 reads CASSLTGGAVGNEQFF. DNA of the CDR3: TGCGCCAGCAGCTTGACAGGGGGCGCAGTTGGCAATGAGCAGTTCTTC. The chain uses TRBV5-1 and TRBJ2-1; 9 bases line up with TRBD1. In germline, CDR1 is SGHRS, CDR2 YFSETQ. This CDR3 is 16 amino acids long. Unmatched junction bases numbered 8, after V lost 1 base and J lost 6 bases.